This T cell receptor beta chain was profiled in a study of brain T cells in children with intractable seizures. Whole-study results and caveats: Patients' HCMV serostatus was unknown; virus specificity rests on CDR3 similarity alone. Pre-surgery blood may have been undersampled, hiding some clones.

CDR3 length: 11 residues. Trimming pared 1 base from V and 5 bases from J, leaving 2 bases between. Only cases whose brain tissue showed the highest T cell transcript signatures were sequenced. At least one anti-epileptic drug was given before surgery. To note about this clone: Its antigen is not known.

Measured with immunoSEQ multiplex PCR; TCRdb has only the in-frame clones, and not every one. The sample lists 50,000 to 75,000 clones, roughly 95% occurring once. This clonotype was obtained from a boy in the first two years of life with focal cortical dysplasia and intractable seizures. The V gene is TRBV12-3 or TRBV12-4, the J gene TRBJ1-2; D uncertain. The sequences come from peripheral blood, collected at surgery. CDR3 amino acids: CASSLGYGYTF. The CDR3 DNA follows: TGTGCCAGCAGTTTAGGATATGGCTACACCTTC.